This TCR beta chain was sequenced for a study of blood T cell repertoires in COVID-19 (dated by TCRdb to about 2020). Concerning the study at large: Samples from collaborators originated in the United States, Italy and Spain and spanned both the acute and convalescent phases of COVID-19. The prospective study material was composed of cDNA or gDNA derived from T cells, B-cell-depleted T cells, or PBMCs. Deeply sampled blood TCRbeta repertoires from subjects exposed to, actively infected with, or recovered from COVID-19 were included in the dataset. The repertoires were released in a freely available public database intended as a resource for research on the immune response to SARS-CoV-2. The samples were drawn from two sources: the first 160 participants of the ongoing ImmuneRACE study, and 1,200 or so subjects contributed by 6 global collaborators. Sample metadata almost always included a de-identified subject ID, COVID-19 status, age in years and sex. Where available, HLA class I and class II types were taken from metadata supplied by the sample provider and were not determined by assay-based typing.

Collaborating institutions collected whole blood in K2EDTA tubes following their own protocols. For TCRbeta analysis, collaborator samples were shipped as frozen whole blood, as isolated PBMCs, or as DNA extracted from either sample type. Notes on this clone: The antigen it binds to is not known. One base away there is no much larger clone; base qualities are not given.

Beyond this particular receptor, the publication reports: Clinical and demographic metadata were provided uncurated, with the amount varying by source and participant.

TCRbeta CDR3 regions were amplified from genomic DNA by means of the immunoSEQ Assay, a bias-controlled multiplex PCR. In the source study's methods: The number of nucleated cells in each sample was estimated from the amplification of reference gene primers within the assay. Sequence reads were collapsed and filtered to measure the absolute abundance of every unique TCRbeta CDR3 rearrangement. For each sample, productive Simpson clonality was calculated as the square root of Simpson's diversity index over productive rearrangements. This is the immuneACCESS table as TCRdb keeps it, with only in-frame sequences that have V and J called. A part of the clones is gone; compared with another copy, unresolved V genes explain less than half, and the rest is unexplained. The D gene and trimming were derived from the DNA, and the V and J assignments and clone size from that table. A total of around 150,000 clones appear in this sample, over 80% of them only once. Of the sample, 3.5% to 5% is held by the ten largest clones.

The germline V gene provides CDR1 SGHRS and CDR2 YFSETQ. There are 15 amino acids in the CDR3, from cysteine to phenylalanine inclusive. The sequence is cut down to CDR3 DNA, 45 bases in frame from base 1. V is shortened by 0 bases, J by 1 base, and the region joining them spans 9 bases. The sequence was collected from a woman in her fifties or sixties with acute or convalescent COVID-19. The chain is encoded by TRBV5-1 joined to TRBJ2-3; a tentative D call is TRBD2 (5 bases match). Sequenced material: peripheral blood. The DNA is TGCGCCAGCAGCTTGGAGTGGCGGGGCACAGATACGCAGTATTTT. Its translation reads: CASSLEWRGTDTQYF.